The 14 T cell receptor beta chains below come from one sample, sequenced in a study of neurological immune-mediated disorders. A single record per CDR3 protein comes from TCRdb applying MiXCR to the 5' RACE reads. The table shows around 44,000 distinct CDR3 sequences, with 2.5% occurring only once. Sequenced input: PBMCs. These receptors came from a young man with multiple sclerosis.

This clonotype has a count of ten or more. The CDR3 sequence: CASSHLGDTGELFF. Written as DNA, the CDR3 is TGTGCCAGCAGCCATCTGGGCGACACCGGGGAGCTGTTTTTT. The chain employs TRBV14 and TRBJ2-2; unclear D gene. With 3 bases removed from V and 3 bases from J, the gap between germline ends came to 8 bases. In germline, CDR1 is SGHDN, CDR2 FVKESK. The CDR3 length is 14 residues. The variable domain in full, completed from reference TRBV14 and TRBJ2-2, reads EAGVTQFPSHSVIEKGQTVTLRCDPISGHDNLYWYRRVMGKEIKFLLHFVKESKQDESGMPNNRFLAERTGGTYSTLKVQPAELEDSGVYFCASSHLGDTGELFFGEGSRLTVL.

This clonotype was recorded many times. The chain combines TRBV21-1 with TRBJ2-1; the DNA was not compared with TRBD2, the D call given in the table. TRBV21-1 is labeled a pseudogene. The CDR3 extends over 16 amino acids. CDR3 nucleotides: TGTGCCAGCAGCAAAGGTCGGACTATGCCCTCCCCTGAGCAGTTCTTC. As protein: CASSKGRTMPSPEQFF.

In its sample, this clonotype was seen many times. The CDR3 coding sequence is TGTGCCAGCAGTTTATTGCGGGGGGGTGGCGAGCAGTACTTC. It yields the protein CASSLLRGGGEQYF. This chain joins TRBV28 and TRBJ2-7, with 9 bases that match TRBD2. V trimming: 1 base; J trimming: 6 bases; junction bases outside the gene matches: 4. This CDR3 contains 14 residues. Germline lookup yields CDR1 MDHEN and CDR2 SYDVKM.

Ten or more counts support this clonotype. The gene calls are TRBV5-1 and TRBJ1-4; TRBD1 is a possible D gene (5 bases). Germline-derived CDR1 and CDR2 are SGHRS and YFSETQ. The CDR3 has 15 amino acids. Trimming shortened V by 4 bases and J by 8 bases, and 18 bases separated the two germline ends. The CDR3 DNA reads as TGCGCCAGCAGCCCGGGAGTGGGGGACGGAGAAAAACTGTTTTTT. Protein: CASSPGVGDGEKLFF.

In its sample, this clonotype was seen many times. CDR3 nucleotide sequence: TGCAGTGCTAGACCTAGCGGGAGCACAGATACGCAGTATTTT. This codes for CSARPSGSTDTQYF. The chain links TRBV20-1 to TRBJ2-3; TRBD2 matches at 8 bases. J lost 0 bases, V lost 2 bases, and 1 base had no gene match. Germline CDR1 DFQATT, CDR2 SNEGSKA (reference sequence). This CDR3 has 14 amino acids.

Ten or more counts support this clonotype. V is TRBV20-1 and J is TRBJ1-3, with a possible D match to TRBD1 (6 bases). Germline lookup yields CDR1 DFQATT and CDR2 SNEGSKA (reference sequence). This CDR3 is 16 amino acids long. V gave up 2 bases and J gave up 2 bases, with 16 bases separating them. The CDR3 bases are TGCAGTGCTAGACTGGCCGGGACATTGGCTGGAAACACCATATATTTT. Protein sequence: CSARLAGTLAGNTIYF.

This clonotype showed up many times. This chain joins TRBV5-1 and TRBJ1-2, with 7 nucleotides matching TRBD1. Germline V gives CDR1 SGHRS, CDR2 YFSETQ. The CDR3 totals 13 residues. Trimming removed 1 base from V and 4 bases from J; junction bases left unmatched: 1. For the CDR3, the DNA is TGCGCCAGCAGCTTGTACAGGGGCTATGGCTACACCTTC. Residues: CASSLYRGYGYTF.

This clonotype occurred many times. The chain's CDR3 is CASSRRQGDGYTF. CDR3 bases: TGTGCCAGCAGCCGTAGACAGGGGGACGGCTACACCTTC. The V and J genes are TRBV28 and TRBJ1-2, with 9 bases matching TRBD1. The CDR3 has 13 residues. J gave up 8 bases and V 6 bases, and 7 bases lay outside the gene matches. Germline V CDR1 and CDR2: MDHEN, SYDVKM.

This clonotype was detected many times. The chain carries TRBV3-1 and TRBJ1-1; 9 bases are shared with TRBD1. Losses at the gene ends were 3 bases for V and 7 bases for J; bases not matched to a gene: 6. The CDR3 length is 14 residues. CDR1 is LGHDT and CDR2 is YNNKEL in the germline V gene (reference sequence). CDR3 nucleotides: TGTGCCAGCAGCCATTCTGACAGGGGGGTTGAAGCTTTCTTT. This translates into CASSHSDRGVEAFF. The full variable domain, with the rest looked up from reference TRBV3-1 and TRBJ1-1, is DTAVSQTPKYLVTQMGNDKSIKCEQNLGHDTMYWYKQDSKKFLKIMFSYNNKELIINETVPNRFSPKSPDKAHLNLHINSLELGDSAVYFCASSHSDRGVEAFFGQGTRLTVV.

This clonotype appeared many times. This chain connects TRBV6-5 to TRBJ1-1; D remains ambiguous. The CDR3 consists of 12 residues. V lost 5 bases and J 4 bases, leaving 8 bases between the germline ends. Germline V gene data show CDR1 as MNHEY and CDR2 as SVGAGI. CDR3 region: CASSRDGTEAFF. CDR3 nucleotide sequence: TGTGCCAGCAGTAGAGACGGCACTGAAGCTTTCTTT.

The chain has TRBV28 and TRBJ2-7, with 10 positions matching TRBD2. Germline V gives CDR1 MDHEN, CDR2 SYDVKM. CDR3 length: 14 residues. Germline trimming cut 4 bases from V and 2 bases from J; bases unmatched to any gene: 2. This CDR3 reads CASSYGLAAYEQYF. In DNA, the CDR3 is TGTGCCAGCAGTTACGGACTAGCGGCCTACGAGCAGTACTTC.

This clonotype came up many times. The V and J genes are TRBV25-1 and TRBJ2-1, with D perhaps matching TRBD2 (5 bases). The CDR3 runs to 19 residues. CDR1 and CDR2 (germline): MGHDK, SYGVNS. V was cut by 4 bases and J by 0 bases, with 22 bases left in between. CDR3 residues: CASSVRNPGSFSSYNEQFF. CDR3 coding DNA: TGTGCCAGCAGTGTACGGAACCCGGGATCTTTTAGCTCCTACAATGAGCAGTTCTTC.

This clonotype was counted many times. J is TRBJ2-7 and V is TRBV2, with 9 bases identical to TRBD2. Germline V gives CDR1 SNHLY, CDR2 FYNNEI. V lost 7 bases and J lost 2; bases outside the gene matches: 18. This CDR3 is built from 18 residues. The DNA of the CDR3 is TGTGCCAGCACCGAACCTGGTCTGAGCGGGGGGTCCACCTACGAGCAGTACTTC. Translated: CASTEPGLSGGSTYEQYF.

This clonotype was detected many times. The V call is TRBV27, the J call TRBJ1-2; 7 bases are a match to TRBD1. The CDR3 is 13 residues long. CDR1 and CDR2 from the germline V gene are MNHEY and SMNVEV (reference sequence). After removal of 2 bases from V and 6 bases from J, the junction contained 3 bases not matched to a gene. Here the CDR3 reads CASSLRGPNGYTF. CDR3 in DNA: TGTGCCAGCAGTTTAAGGGGGCCCAATGGCTACACCTTC.